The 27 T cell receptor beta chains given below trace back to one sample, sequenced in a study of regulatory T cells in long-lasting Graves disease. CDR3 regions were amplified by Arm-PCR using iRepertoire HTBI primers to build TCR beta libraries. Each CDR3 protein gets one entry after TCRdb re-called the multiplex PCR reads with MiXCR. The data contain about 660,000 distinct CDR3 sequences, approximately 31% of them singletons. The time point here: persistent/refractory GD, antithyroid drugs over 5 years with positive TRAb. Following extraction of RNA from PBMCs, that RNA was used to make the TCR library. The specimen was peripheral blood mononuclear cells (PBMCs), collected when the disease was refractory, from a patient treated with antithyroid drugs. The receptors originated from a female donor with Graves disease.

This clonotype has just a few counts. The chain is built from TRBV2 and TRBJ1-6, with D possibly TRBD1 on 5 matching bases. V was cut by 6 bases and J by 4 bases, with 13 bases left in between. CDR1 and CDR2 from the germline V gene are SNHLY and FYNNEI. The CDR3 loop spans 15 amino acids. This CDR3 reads CASSQADSYNSPLHF. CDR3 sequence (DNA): TGTGCCAGCAGCCAAGCCGACAGTTATAATTCACCCCTCCACTTT. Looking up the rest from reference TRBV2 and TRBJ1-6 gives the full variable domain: EPEVTQTPSHQVTQMGQEVILRCVPISNHLYFYWYRQILGQKVEFLVSFYNNEISEKSEIFDDQFSVERPDGSNFTLKIRSTKLEDSAMYFCASSQADSYNSPLHFGNGTRLTVT.

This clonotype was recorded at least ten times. CDR3 DNA: TGTGCCAGCAGCTTAGCGGTAACACGGGCACAAGAGACCCAGTACTTC. Its protein is CASSLAVTRAQETQYF. The rearrangement joins TRBV11-1 to TRBJ2-5; D gene uncertain. The V gene lost 0 bases and the J gene lost 2 bases, with 13 bases spanning the gap. The CDR3 has 16 residues. Germline V gene data show CDR1 as SGHAT and CDR2 as FQDESV (reference sequence).

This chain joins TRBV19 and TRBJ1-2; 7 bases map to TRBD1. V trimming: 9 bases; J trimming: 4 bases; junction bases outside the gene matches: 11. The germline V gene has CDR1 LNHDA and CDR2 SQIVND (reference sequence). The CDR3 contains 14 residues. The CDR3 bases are TGTGCCAGCCTCGAAAAACAGGGGCCCTATGGCTACACCTTC. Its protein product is CASLEKQGPYGYTF.

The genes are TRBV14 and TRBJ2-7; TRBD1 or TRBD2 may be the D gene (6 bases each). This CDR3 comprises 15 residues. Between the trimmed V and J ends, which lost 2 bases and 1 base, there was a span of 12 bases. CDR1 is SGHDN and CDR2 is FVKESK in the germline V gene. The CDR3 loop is CASSQSRDNSYEQYF. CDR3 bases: TGTGCCAGCAGCCAATCGCGGGACAATTCCTACGAGCAGTACTTC.

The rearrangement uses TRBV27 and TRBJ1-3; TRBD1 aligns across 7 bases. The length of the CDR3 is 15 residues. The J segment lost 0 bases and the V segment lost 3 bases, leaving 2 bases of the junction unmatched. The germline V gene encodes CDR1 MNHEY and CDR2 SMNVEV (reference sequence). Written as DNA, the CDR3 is TGTGCCAGCAGTTTCGACAGGGACTCTGGAAACACCATATATTTT. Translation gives CASSFDRDSGNTIYF.

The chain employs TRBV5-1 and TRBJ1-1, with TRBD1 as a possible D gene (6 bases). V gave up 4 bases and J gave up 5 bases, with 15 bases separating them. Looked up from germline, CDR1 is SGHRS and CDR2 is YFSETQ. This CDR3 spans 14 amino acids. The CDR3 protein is CASSTGQQYTEAFF. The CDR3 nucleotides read TGCGCCAGCAGCACCGGACAGCAGTATACTGAAGCTTTCTTT.

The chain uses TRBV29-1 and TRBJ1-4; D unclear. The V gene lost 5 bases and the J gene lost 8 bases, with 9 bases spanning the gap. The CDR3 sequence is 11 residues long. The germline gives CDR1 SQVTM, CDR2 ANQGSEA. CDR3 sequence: CSVPIGEKLFF. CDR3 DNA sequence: TGCAGCGTTCCGATAGGGGAAAAACTGTTTTTT.

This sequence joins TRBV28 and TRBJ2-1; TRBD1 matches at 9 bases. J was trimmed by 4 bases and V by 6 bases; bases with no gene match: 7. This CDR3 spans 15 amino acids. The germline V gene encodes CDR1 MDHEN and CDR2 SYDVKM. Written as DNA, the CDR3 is TGTGCCAGCAGCTACACGACAGGGGGGTACAATGAGCAGTTCTTC. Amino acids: CASSYTTGGYNEQFF.

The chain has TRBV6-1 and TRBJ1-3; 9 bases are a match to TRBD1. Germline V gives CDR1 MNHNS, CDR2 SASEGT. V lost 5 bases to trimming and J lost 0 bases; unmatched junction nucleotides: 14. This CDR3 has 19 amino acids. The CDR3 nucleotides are TGTGCCAGCAGTCGCAGGATCGGGACAGGGCTCAACTCTGGAAACACCATATATTTT. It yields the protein CASSRRIGTGLNSGNTIYF.

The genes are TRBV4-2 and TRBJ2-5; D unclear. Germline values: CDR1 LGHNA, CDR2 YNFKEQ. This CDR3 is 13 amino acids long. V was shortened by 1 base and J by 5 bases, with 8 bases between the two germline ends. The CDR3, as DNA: TGTGCCAGCAGCCAAGGCACCTGGGAGACCCAGTACTTC. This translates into CASSQGTWETQYF.

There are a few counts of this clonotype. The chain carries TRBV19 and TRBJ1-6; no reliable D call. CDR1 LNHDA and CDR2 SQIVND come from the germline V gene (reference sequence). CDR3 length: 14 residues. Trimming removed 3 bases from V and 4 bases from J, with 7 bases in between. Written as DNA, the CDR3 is TGTGCCAGTAGTATCGAAGGTTATAATTCACCCCTCCACTTT. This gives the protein CASSIEGYNSPLHF.

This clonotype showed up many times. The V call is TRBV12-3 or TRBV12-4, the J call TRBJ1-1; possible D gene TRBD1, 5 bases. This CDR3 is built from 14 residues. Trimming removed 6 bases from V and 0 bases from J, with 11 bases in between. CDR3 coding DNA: TGTGCCAGCAGAAGACAGTCTTTGAACACTGAAGCTTTCTTT. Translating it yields CASRRQSLNTEAFF.

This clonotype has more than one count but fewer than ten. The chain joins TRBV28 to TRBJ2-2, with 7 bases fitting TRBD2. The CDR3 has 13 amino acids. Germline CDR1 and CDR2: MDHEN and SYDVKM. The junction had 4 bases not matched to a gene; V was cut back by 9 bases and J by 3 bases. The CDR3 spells CASQTSHTGELFF. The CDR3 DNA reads TGTGCCAGTCAGACTAGCCACACCGGGGAGCTGTTTTTT.

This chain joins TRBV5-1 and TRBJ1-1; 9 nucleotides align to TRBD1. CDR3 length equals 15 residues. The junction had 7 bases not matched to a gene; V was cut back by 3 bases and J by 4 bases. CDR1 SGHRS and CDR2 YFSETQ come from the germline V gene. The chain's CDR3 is CASSYSGTGTTEAFF. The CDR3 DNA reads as TGCGCCAGCAGCTACTCCGGGACAGGGACCACTGAAGCTTTCTTT.

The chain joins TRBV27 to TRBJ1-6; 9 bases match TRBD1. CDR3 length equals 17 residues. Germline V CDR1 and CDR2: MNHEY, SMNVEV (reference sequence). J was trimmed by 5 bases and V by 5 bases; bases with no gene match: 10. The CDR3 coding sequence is TGTGCCAGCAGTCTACAAATTAGACAGGGGGATAATTCACCCCTCCACTTT. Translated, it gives CASSLQIRQGDNSPLHF.

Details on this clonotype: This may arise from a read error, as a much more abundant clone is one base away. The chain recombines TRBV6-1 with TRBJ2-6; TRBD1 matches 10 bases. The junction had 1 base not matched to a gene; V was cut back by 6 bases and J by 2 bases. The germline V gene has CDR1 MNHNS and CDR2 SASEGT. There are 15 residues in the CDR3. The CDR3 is CASSGQGAGANVLTF. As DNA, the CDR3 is TGTGCCAGCAGCGGACAGGGGGCTGGGGCCAACGTCCTGACTTTC.

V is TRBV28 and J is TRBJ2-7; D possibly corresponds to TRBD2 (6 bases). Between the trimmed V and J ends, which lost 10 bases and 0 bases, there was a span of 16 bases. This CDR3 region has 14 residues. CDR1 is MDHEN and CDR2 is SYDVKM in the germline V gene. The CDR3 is CATTGLEGSYEQYF. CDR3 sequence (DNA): TGTGCCACTACGGGACTTGAGGGCTCCTACGAGCAGTACTTC.

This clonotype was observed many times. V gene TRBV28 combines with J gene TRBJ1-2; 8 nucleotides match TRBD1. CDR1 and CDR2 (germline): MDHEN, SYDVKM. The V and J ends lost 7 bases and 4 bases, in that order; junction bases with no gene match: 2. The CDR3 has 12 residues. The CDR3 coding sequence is TGTGCCAGCACCACAGGGGGCTATGGCTACACCTTC. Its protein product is CASTTGGYGYTF.

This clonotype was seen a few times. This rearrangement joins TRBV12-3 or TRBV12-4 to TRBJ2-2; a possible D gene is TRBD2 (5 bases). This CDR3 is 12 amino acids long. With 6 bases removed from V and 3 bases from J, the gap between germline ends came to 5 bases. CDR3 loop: CASRRDTGELFF. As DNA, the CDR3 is TGTGCCAGCAGGAGGGACACCGGGGAGCTGTTTTTT.

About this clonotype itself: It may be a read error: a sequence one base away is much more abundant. CDR3 amino acids: CACNTGPSGSGYTF. In DNA, the CDR3 is TGTGCCTGCAATACCGGCCCCAGTGGGAGCGGCTACACCTTC. The chain combines TRBV11-1 with TRBJ1-2; D ambiguous. The CDR3 spans 14 residues. V lost 11 bases to trimming and J lost 8 bases, with 24 bases between them. The germline gives CDR1 SGHAT, CDR2 FQDESV (reference sequence).

This chain's CDR3 is CATSSGRVAFF. In DNA, the CDR3 is TGTGCCACCAGCTCTGGGAGAGTGGCTTTCTTT. The chain uses TRBV15 and TRBJ1-1; D is undetermined. Germline assignment: CDR1 LNHNV and CDR2 YYDKDF (reference sequence). The V gene lost 5 bases and the J gene lost 11 bases, with 12 bases spanning the gap. CDR3 size: 11 residues.

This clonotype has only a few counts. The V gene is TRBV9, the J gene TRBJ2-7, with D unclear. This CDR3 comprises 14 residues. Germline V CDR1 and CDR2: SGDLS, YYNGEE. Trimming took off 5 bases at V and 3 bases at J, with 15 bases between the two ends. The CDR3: CASRGFMLNYEQYF. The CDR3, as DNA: TGTGCCAGCAGAGGATTCATGCTAAACTACGAGCAGTACTTC.

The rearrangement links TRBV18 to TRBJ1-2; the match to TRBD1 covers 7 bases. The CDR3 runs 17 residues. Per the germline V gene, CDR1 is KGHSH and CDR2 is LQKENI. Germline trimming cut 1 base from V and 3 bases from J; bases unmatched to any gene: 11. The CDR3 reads CASSPLPPGQRYYGYTF. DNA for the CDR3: TGTGCCAGCTCACCACTTCCCCCGGGACAGCGTTACTATGGCTACACCTTC. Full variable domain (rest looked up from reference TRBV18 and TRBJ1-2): NAGVMQNPRHLVRRRGQEARLRCSPMKGHSHVYWYRQLPEEGLKFMVYLQKENIIDESGMPKERFSAEFPKEGPSILRIQQVVRGDSAAYFCASSPLPPGQRYYGYTFGSGTRLTVV.

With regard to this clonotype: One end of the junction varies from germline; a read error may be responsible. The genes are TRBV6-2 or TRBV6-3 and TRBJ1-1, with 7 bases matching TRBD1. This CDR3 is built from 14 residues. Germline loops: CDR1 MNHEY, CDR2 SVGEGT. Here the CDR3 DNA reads TGTGCCAGCAGTCTAGGGGGCTTGCGGACTGGAGCTTTCTTT. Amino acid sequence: CASSLGGLRTGAFF.

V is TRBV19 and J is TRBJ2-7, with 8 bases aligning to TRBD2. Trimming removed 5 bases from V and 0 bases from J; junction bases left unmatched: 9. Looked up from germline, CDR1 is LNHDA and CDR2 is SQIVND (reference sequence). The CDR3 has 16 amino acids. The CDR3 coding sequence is TGTGCCAGTAGTCCCACCGGGACTAGGAGCTCCTACGAGCAGTACTTC. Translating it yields CASSPTGTRSSYEQYF.

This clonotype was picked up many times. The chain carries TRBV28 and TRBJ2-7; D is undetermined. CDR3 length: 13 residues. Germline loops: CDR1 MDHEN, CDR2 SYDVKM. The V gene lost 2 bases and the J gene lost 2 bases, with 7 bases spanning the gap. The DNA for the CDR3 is TGTGCCAGCAGTTTAAGCACTACCTACGAGCAGTACTTC. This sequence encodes CASSLSTTYEQYF.

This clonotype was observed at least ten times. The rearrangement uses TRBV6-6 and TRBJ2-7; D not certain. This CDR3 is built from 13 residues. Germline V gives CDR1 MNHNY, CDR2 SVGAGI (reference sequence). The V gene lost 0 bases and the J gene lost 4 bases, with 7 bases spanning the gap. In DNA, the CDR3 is TGTGCCAGCAGTTACTCGGCGCCATACGAGCAGTACTTC. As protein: CASSYSAPYEQYF.